A selection of T cell receptor beta chains follows, all from one sample in a study of blood T cell repertoires in COVID-19. Generated by immunoSEQ multiplex PCR, the TCRdb table keeps only in-frame clones and is missing some. The data contain fewer than 180,000 clones, just over 85% of them singletons. Sequencing was done on a sample of peripheral blood. The receptors were sampled from a man in his 70s with acute or convalescent COVID-19. Both conserved end residues are part of each CDR3. A D gene is named only where the DNA matches it firmly. Only part of the rows carry a size: once, few, many, or a class if the clone is expanded.

J: TRBJ2-7; size: NA; V: TRBV24-1; D: NA; CDR3: CATSGGSLDEQYF; DNA: TGTGCCACCAGTGGTGGGAGCCTTGACGAGCAGTACTTC
J: TRBJ1-2; size: NA; V: TRBV28; D: TRBD1; CDR3: CASSKGQVIGGYTF; DNA: TGTGCCAGCAGCAAGGGACAGGTGATTGGCGGCTACACCTTC
J: TRBJ1-4; size: NA; V: TRBV15; D: TRBD1; CDR3: CATSRAGTGGPNEKLFF; DNA: TGTGCCACCAGCAGAGCCGGGACAGGGGGGCCTAATGAAAAACTGTTTTTT
J: TRBJ2-3; size: NA; V: TRBV11-1; D: TRBD2; CDR3: CASSRLAGATDTQYF; DNA: TGTGCCAGCAGCCGACTAGCGGGGGCCACAGATACGCAGTATTTT
J: TRBJ2-3; size: NA; V: TRBV7-2; D: TRBD2; CDR3: CASTPGLASSVDTQYF; DNA: TGTGCCAGCACACCGGGACTAGCGTCGTCAGTCGATACGCAGTATTTT
J: TRBJ2-1; size: NA; V: TRBV20-1; D: NA; CDR3: CSAPTDLEQFF; DNA: TGCAGTGCGCCGACAGACCTTGAGCAGTTCTTC
J: TRBJ2-1; size: NA; V: TRBV19; D: TRBD1; CDR3: CASSPRDRELTEQFF; DNA: TGTGCCAGTAGTCCCCGGGACAGGGAGTTGACTGAGCAGTTCTTC
J: TRBJ2-2; size: NA; V: TRBV6-5; D: NA; CDR3: CASARQWDTGELFF; DNA: TGTGCCAGTGCGCGGCAATGGGACACCGGGGAGCTGTTTTTT
J: TRBJ2-2; size: NA; V: TRBV6-2/TRBV6-3; D: NA; CDR3: CASSWLASTGELFF; DNA: TGTGCCAGCAGCTGGCTAGCGAGCACCGGGGAGCTGTTTTTT
J: TRBJ2-7; size: once; V: TRBV10-2; D: TRBD1; CDR3: CASSESGTVYEQYF; DNA: TGCGCCAGCAGTGAGTCTGGGACAGTCTACGAGCAGTACTTC
J: TRBJ1-1; size: NA; V: TRBV6-5; D: TRBD1; CDR3: CASRTGDWTEAFF; DNA: TGTGCCAGCAGGACAGGGGATTGGACTGAAGCTTTCTTT
J: TRBJ2-7; size: NA; V: TRBV2; D: TRBD2; CDR3: CASSGGTSWYEQYF; DNA: TGTGCCAGCAGTGGGGGGACTAGCTGGTACGAGCAGTACTTC